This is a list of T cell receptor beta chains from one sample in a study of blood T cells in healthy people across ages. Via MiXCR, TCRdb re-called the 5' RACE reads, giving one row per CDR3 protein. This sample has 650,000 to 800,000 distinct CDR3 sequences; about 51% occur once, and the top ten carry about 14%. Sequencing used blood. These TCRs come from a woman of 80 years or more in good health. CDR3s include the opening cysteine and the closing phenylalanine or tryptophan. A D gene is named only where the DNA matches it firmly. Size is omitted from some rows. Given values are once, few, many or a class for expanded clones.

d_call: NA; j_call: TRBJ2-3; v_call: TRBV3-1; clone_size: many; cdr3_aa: CASSPRDTGNTQYF; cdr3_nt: TGTGCCAGCAGCCCTCGGGACACTGGGAATACGCAGTATTTT
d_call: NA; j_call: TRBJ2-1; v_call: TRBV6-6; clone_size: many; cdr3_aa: CASSSPPVFF; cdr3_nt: TGTGCCAGCAGTTCCCCCCCAGTGTTCTTC
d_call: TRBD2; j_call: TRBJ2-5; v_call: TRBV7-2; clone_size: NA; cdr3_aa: CASSTSGGLRWETQYF; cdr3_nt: TGTGCCAGCAGCACCAGCGGGGGCCTCCGATGGGAGACCCAGTACTTC
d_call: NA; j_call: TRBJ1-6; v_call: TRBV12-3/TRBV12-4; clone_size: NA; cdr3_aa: CASSLRRGRNNSPLHF; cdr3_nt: TGTGCCAGCAGTTTAAGACGGGGCCGAAATAATTCACCCCTCCACTTT
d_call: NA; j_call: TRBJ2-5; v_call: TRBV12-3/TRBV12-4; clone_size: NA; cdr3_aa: CASRGLEGYQETQYF; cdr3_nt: TGTGCCAGCAGGGGTCTAGAGGGATACCAAGAGACCCAGTACTTC
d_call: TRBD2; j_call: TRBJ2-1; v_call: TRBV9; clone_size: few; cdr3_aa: CASSVARLAGQNEQFF; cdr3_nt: TGTGCCAGCAGCGTAGCGCGACTAGCGGGGCAGAATGAGCAGTTCTTC
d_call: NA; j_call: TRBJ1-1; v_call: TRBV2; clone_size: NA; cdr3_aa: CASGGAFF; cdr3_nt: TGTGCCAGCGGCGGGGCTTTCTTT
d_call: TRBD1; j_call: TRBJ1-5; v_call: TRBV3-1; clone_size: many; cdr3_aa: CASSRGQGGIGPQHF; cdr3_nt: TGTGCCAGCAGCCGAGGACAGGGTGGTATTGGCCCCCAGCATTTT
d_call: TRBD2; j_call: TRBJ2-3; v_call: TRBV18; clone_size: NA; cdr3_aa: CASSPAWGLAHVYTDTQYF; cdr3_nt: TGTGCCAGCTCACCGGCTTGGGGACTAGCACATGTATACACAGATACGCAGTATTTT
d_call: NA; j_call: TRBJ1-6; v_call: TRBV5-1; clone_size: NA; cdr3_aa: CASSLVGTSSYNSPLHF; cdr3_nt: TGCGCCAGCAGCTTGGTGGGAACGAGCTCCTATAATTCACCCCTCCACTTT
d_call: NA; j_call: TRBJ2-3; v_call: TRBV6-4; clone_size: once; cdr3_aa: CASSEGTADTDTQYF; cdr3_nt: TGTGCCAGCAGTGAGGGTACAGCCGACACAGATACGCAGTATTTT
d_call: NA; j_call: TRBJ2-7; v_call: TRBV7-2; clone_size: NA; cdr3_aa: CASSPPASTYEQYF; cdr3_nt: TGTGCCAGCAGCCCGCCCGCTTCTACCTACGAGCAGTACTTC
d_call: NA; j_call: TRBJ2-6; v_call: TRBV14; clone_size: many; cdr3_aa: CASSQVSGANVLTF; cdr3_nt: TGTGCCAGCAGCCAAGTCTCTGGGGCCAACGTCCTGACTTTC
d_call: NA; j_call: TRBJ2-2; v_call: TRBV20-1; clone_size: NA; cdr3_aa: CSAGKITVGNTGELFF; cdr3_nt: TGCAGTGCTGGAAAAATCACCGTAGGGAACACCGGGGAGCTGTTTTTT
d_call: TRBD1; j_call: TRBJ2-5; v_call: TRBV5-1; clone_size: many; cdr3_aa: CASSSTGQGRETQYF; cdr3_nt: TGCGCCAGCAGCTCAACGGGACAGGGTAGAGAGACCCAGTACTTC
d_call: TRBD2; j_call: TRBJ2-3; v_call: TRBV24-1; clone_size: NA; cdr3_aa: CATSPGLAGVDTQYF; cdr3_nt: TGTGCCACCAGTCCAGGACTAGCGGGAGTAGATACGCAGTATTTT
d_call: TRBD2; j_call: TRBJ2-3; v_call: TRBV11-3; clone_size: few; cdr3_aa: CASSMGGLNTDTQYF; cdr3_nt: TGTGCCAGCAGTATGGGAGGGCTCAACACAGATACGCAGTATTTT
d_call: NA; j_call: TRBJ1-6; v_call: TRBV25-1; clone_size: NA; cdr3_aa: CVSSTNSPLHF; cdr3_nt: TGTGTCAGCAGTACGAATTCACCCCTCCACTTT
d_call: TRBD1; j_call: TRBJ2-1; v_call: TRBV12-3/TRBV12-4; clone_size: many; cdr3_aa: CASSLVTGNIPNEQFF; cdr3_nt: TGTGCCAGCAGTTTAGTGACAGGGAATATCCCAAATGAGCAGTTCTTC
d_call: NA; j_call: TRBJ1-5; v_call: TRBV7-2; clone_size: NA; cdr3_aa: CASSWERNQPQHF; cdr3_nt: TGTGCCAGCAGCTGGGAACGGAATCAGCCCCAGCATTTT
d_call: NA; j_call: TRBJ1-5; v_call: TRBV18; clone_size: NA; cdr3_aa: CASSPGGGHQPQHF; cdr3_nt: TGTGCCAGCTCACCCGGGGGGGGGCATCAGCCCCAGCATTTT
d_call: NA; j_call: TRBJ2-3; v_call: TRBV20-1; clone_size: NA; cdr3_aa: CSASDPEIGTDTQYF; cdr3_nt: TGCAGTGCCTCTGACCCCGAGATCGGCACAGATACGCAGTATTTT
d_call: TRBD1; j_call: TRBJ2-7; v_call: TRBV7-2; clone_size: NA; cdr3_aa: CASSSERWTGMRNEQYF; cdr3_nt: TGTGCCAGCAGCTCCGAACGGTGGACAGGGATGAGGAATGAGCAGTACTTC
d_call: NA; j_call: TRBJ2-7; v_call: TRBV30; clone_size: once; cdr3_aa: CAWSRGLSSYEQYF; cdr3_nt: TGTGCCTGGAGTCGGGGCCTGAGCTCCTACGAGCAGTACTTC
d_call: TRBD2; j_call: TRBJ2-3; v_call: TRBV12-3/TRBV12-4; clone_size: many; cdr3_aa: CASSLGLAGGPSADTQYF; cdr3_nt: TGTGCCAGCAGTTTAGGACTAGCGGGGGGGCCGAGTGCAGATACGCAGTATTTT
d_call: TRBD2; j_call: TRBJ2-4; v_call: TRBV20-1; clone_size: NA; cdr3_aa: CSATSGRSALAKNIQYF; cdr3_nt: TGCAGTGCTACGAGCGGGAGGAGCGCCCTAGCCAAAAACATTCAGTACTTC
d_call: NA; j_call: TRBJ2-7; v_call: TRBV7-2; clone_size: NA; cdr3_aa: CASSLDYRVEQYF; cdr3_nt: TGTGCCAGCAGCTTAGATTATAGGGTCGAGCAGTACTTC
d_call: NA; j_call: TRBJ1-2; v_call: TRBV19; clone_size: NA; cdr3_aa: CASSPWGNAVYGYTF; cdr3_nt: TGTGCCAGTAGTCCTTGGGGAAATGCGGTCTATGGCTACACCTTC
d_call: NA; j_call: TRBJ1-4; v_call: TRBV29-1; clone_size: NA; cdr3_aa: CSAGPGLGKLFF; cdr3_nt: TGCAGCGCCGGCCCGGGGCTAGGAAAACTGTTTTTT
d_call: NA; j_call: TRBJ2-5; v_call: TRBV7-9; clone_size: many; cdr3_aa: CASRKRVQAGEETQYF; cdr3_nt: TGTGCCAGCAGAAAAAGAGTTCAGGCCGGTGAAGAGACCCAGTACTTC
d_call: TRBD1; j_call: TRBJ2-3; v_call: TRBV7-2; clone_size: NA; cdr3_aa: CASSRQGLVSGTQYF; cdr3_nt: TGTGCCAGCAGCCGACAGGGGTTAGTCTCCGGTACGCAGTATTTT
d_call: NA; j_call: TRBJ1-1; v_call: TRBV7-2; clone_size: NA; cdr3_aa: CASSTTADTEAFF; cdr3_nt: TGTGCCAGCAGCACCACCGCCGACACTGAAGCTTTCTTT
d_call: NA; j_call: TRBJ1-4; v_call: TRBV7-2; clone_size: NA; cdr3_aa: CASSPSGTTQSELFF; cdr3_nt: TGTGCCAGCAGCCCCTCCGGGACTACGCAGTCGGAACTGTTTTTT
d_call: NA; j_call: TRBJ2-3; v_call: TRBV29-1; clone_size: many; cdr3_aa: CSVGQRLLSTDTQYF; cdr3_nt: TGCAGCGTTGGTCAACGACTCCTTAGCACAGATACGCAGTATTTT
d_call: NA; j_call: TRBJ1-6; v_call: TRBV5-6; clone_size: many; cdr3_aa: CASSLRTSSYNSPLHF; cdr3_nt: TGTGCCAGCAGCTTAAGGACCAGCTCCTATAATTCACCCCTCCACTTT
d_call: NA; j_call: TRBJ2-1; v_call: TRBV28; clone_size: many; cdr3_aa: CASSPGDTRSENEQFF; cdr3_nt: TGTGCCAGCAGTCCGGGGGACACGCGCTCGGAAAATGAGCAGTTCTTC
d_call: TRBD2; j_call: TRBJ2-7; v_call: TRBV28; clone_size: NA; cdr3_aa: CASSFPSGAPLGEQYF; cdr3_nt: TGTGCCAGCAGTTTTCCTAGCGGGGCGCCGCTCGGCGAGCAGTACTTC
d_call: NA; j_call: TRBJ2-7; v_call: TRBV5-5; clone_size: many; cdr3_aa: CASSGRGKEQYF; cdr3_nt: TGTGCCAGCAGCGGACGAGGGAAGGAGCAGTACTTC
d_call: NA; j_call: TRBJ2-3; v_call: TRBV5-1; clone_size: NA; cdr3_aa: CASSLPTVTDTQYF; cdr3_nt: TGCGCCAGCAGCTTGCCGACCGTCACAGATACGCAGTATTTT
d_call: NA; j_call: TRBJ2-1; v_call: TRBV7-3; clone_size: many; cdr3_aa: CASSFGVGNEQFF; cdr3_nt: TGTGCCAGCAGCTTCGGGGTGGGCAATGAGCAGTTCTTC
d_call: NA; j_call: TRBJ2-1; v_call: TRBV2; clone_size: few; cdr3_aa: CASSPSGGYEQFF; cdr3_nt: TGTGCCAGCAGCCCGTCCGGGGGCTATGAGCAGTTCTTC
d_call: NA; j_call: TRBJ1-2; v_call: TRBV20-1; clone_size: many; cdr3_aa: CSAGGGYTF; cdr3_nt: TGCAGTGCAGGTGGTGGCTACACCTTC
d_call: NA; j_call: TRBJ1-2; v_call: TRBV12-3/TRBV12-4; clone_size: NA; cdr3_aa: CASSAMDTAGGYGYTF; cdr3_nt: TGTGCCAGCAGTGCCATGGATACGGCAGGAGGCTATGGCTACACCTTC
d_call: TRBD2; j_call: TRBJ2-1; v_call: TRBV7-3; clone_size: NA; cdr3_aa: CASSARAGADEQFF; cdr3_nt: TGTGCCAGCTCGGCAAGAGCGGGAGCCGATGAGCAGTTCTTC
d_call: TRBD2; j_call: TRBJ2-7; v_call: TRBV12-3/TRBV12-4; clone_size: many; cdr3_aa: CASTTSGSLPEQYF; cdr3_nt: TGTGCCAGCACTACTAGCGGGAGTCTTCCCGAGCAGTACTTC
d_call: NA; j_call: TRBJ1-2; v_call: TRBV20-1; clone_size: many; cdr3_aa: CSAPVSEGYTF; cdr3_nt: TGCAGTGCCCCGGTGTCGGAGGGCTACACCTTC
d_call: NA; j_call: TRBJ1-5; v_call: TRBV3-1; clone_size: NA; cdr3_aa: CASSQEPGSQPQHF; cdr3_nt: TGTGCCAGCAGCCAAGAACCCGGAAGCCAGCCCCAGCATTTT
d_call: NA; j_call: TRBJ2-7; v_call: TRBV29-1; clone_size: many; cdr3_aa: CSVEKVRGSYEQYF; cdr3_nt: TGCAGCGTTGAAAAGGTTAGGGGAAGCTACGAGCAGTACTTC
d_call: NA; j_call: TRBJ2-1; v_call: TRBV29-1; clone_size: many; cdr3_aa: CSVDYGGRWNEQFF; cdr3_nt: TGCAGCGTTGATTATGGCGGGCGATGGAATGAGCAGTTCTTC
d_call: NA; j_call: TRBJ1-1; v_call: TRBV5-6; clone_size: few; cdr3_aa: CASSSGPVAFF; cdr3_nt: TGTGCCAGCAGCTCCGGTCCGGTAGCTTTCTTT
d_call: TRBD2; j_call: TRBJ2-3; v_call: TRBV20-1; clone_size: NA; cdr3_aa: CSARDPLGLASTDTQYF; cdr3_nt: TGCAGTGCTAGAGATCCACTTGGACTAGCGTCCACAGATACGCAGTATTTT
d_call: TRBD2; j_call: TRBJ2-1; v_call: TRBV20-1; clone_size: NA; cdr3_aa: CSAGTSGGNEQFF; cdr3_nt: TGCAGTGCTGGGACTAGCGGGGGTAATGAGCAGTTCTTC
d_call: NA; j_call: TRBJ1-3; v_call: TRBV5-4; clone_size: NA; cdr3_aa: CASSREQIRNTIYF; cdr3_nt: TGTGCCAGCAGCCGGGAACAAATCAGGAACACCATATATTTT
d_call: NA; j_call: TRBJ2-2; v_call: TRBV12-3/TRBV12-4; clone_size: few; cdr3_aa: CASSRAANTGELFF; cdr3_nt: TGTGCCAGCAGTCGGGCCGCGAACACCGGGGAGCTGTTTTTT
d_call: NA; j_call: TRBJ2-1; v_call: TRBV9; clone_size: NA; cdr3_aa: CASSGESHNEQFF; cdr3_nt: TGTGCCAGCAGCGGAGAGAGCCACAATGAGCAGTTCTTC
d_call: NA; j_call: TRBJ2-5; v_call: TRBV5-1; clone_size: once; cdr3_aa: CASSLPSKEQYF; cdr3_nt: TGCGCCAGCAGCTTGCCCTCAAAGGAGCAGTACTTC
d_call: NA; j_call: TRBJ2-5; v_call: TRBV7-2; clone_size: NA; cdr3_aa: CASSLVALVGETQYF; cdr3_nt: TGTGCCAGCAGCTTAGTCGCTCTGGTAGGAGAGACCCAGTACTTC
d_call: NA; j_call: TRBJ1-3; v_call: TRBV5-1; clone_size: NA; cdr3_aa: CASSLERAGNTIYF; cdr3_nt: TGCGCCAGCAGCTTGGAAAGGGCTGGAAACACCATATATTTT
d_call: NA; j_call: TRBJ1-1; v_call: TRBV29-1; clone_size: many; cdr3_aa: CSAFDDPEAFF; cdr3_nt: TGCAGCGCCTTTGACGATCCTGAAGCTTTCTTT